Listed below are T cell receptor beta chains from one sample, sequenced in a study of T cells in Graves' hyperthyroidism and ophthalmopathy. Each CDR3 protein gets one entry after TCRdb re-called the multiplex PCR reads with MiXCR. The sample records about 640,000 distinct CDR3 sequences, 20% to 25% being singletons. The sample taken for sequencing was blood. The receptors shown here come from a man aged 25 to 40 with Graves' ophthalmopathy. Both conserved end residues are part of each CDR3. Fields, in order: V gene, clone size, CDR3 protein. Clone sizes are given selectively: once, few, many, or a class where the clone is expanded.

>TRBV30|many
CAWTRTKLYNEQFF
>TRBV20-1|few
CSAIRQGLSYEQYF
>TRBV7-9|NA
CASSLGALETSNYGYTF
>TRBV11-2|few
CASSSLRAPAGDPKGQNIQYF
>TRBV7-9|few
CASSLSELSGFF
>TRBV6-2/TRBV6-3|NA
CASRYSGSGYNEQFF
>TRBV6-1|NA
CASSRERSSGNTIYF
>TRBV6-2/TRBV6-3|NA
CASSYGRTTRELFF
>TRBV7-2|many
CASSLARGEGQYF
>TRBV18|many
CASSPSTTGSNQPQHF
>TRBV5-1|many
CASSLVQGDNEQFF
>TRBV19|NA
CASQENTEAFF
>TRBV20-1|NA
CSASSRLAGNNEQFF
>TRBV27|few
CASRLGTGASPLHF
>TRBV9|few
CASSHDRHRESPNYGYTF
>TRBV12-3/TRBV12-4|NA
CASSFDRGVIEAFF
>TRBV10-3|NA
CANQASGNTGELFF
>TRBV7-9|many
CASSLWDYHNEQFF
>TRBV10-3|few
CAIRDTNQPQHF
>TRBV14|NA
CASSQWDRRAGNTIYF
>TRBV6-1|few
CASSEDRGHEQYF
>TRBV20-1|NA
CSAKPTSGSYNEQFF
>TRBV20-1|many
CSARGGNTIYF
>TRBV12-3/TRBV12-4|NA
CASTLGQGSYNEQFF
>TRBV5-8|few
CASSLKGQPNEKLFF
>TRBV11-2|many
CASSVTRAIHTEAFF
>TRBV5-1|NA
CASSLLTGTKDTEAFF
>TRBV20-1|few
CSATYDRGSTEAFF
>TRBV5-1|many
CASSLSDGSSTDTQYF
>TRBV12-3/TRBV12-4|many
CASSPGVFGTEAFF
>TRBV27|few
CASSSHRGNEQFF
>TRBV10-3|NA
CAISEYGTSGQETQYF
>TRBV29-1|NA
CSVLMAGSSYEQYF
>TRBV11-2|many
CASSYLAGGLAQYF
>TRBV7-2|NA
CASSPPHSEQFF
>TRBV11-2|many
CASSNRDRLYEQYF
>TRBV20-1|few
CSARSSRTSQETQYF
>TRBV3-1|few
CASSQARGSEFF
>TRBV27|few
CASSFQGYSYEQYF
>TRBV28|NA
CASSPRVGLSYEQYF
>TRBV9|few
CASSVGGTSRETQYF
>TRBV11-2|few
CASSLDKTGKDAEKLFF
>TRBV20-1|few
CSASQDTQYF
>TRBV30|NA
CAWSAKGHGELFF
>TRBV7-3|many
CASSLTGLAGVDEQFF
>TRBV28|many
CASRSTGREQYF
>TRBV6-5|NA
CASSYSVTQAGYTF
>TRBV27|NA
CASGRGPGELFF
>TRBV10-1|few
CASSSTVSTDTQYF
>TRBV11-2|many
CASSQVPDTQYF
>TRBV4-1|few
CASSHGTSGGNNEQFF
>TRBV7-9|few
CASSGSIYGYTF
>TRBV28|many
CASSWEGNEQFF
>TRBV27|NA
CASSRTGIVGTEAFF